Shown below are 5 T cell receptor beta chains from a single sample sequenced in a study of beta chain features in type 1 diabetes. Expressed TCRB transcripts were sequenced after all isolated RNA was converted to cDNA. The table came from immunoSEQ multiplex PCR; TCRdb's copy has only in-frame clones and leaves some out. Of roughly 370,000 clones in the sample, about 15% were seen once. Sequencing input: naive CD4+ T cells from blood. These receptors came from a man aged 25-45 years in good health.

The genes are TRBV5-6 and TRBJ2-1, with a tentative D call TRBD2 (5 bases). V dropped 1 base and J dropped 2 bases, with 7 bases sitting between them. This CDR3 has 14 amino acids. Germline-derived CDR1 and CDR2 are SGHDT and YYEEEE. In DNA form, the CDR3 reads TGTGCCAGCAGCTTGCGGGGTACCTACAATGAGCAGTTCTTC. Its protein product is CASSLRGTYNEQFF.

The DNA of the CDR3 is TGTGCCATCAGTGAGTACTCCTACAATGAGCAGTTCTTC. It is translated as CAISEYSYNEQFF. The chain combines TRBV10-3 with TRBJ2-1; D gene ambiguous. Trimming left V 1 base short and J 0 bases short, with 1 base between. The germline V gene has CDR1 ENHRY and CDR2 SYGVKD. There are 13 residues in the CDR3.

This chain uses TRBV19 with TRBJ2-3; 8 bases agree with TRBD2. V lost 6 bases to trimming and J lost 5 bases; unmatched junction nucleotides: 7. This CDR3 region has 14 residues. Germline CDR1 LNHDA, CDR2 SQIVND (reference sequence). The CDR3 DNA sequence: TGTGCCAGTAGGAACGCGGGAGGACGAGATACGCAGTATTTT. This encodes CASRNAGGRDTQYF.

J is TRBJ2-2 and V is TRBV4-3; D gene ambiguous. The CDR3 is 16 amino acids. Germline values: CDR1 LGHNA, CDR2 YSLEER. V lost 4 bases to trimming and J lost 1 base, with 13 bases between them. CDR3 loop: CASSPSPGRNTGELFF. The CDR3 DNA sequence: TGCGCCAGCAGCCCAAGTCCCGGAAGGAACACCGGGGAGCTGTTTTTT.

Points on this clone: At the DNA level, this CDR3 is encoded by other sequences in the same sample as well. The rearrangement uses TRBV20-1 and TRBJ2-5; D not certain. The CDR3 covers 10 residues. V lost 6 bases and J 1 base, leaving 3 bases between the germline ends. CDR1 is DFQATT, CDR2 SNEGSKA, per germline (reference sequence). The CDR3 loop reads CSAAQETQYF. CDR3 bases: TGCAGTGCCGCCCAAGAGACCCAGTACTTC.